This T cell receptor (beta chain) emerged from a study of blood T cell repertoires in COVID-19. Method: immunoSEQ multiplex PCR; TCRdb's copy keeps in-frame clones and lacks some. The sample records fewer than 60,000 clones, roughly 88% being singletons. The specimen was peripheral blood. This sequence originates from a woman older than 75 with acute or convalescent COVID-19.

This chain's CDR3 is CASSGSSGRLFF. The CDR3, as DNA: TGCGCCAGCAGTGGGTCGAGCGGGAGACTGTTTTTT. This sequence joins TRBV10-1 and TRBJ2-2, with 8 bases matching TRBD2. There are 12 residues in the CDR3. Germline V gene lookup returns CDR1 WNHNN and CDR2 SYGVQD (reference sequence). J was trimmed by 14 bases and V by 4 bases; bases with no gene match: 6.